This T cell receptor beta chain was obtained from a study of memory CD4+ T cells and cytomegalovirus serostatus (dated by TCRdb to between 2018 and 2021). The study in broad terms: A total of some 33 healthy Belgian adults, of whom 9 were CMV seropositive and about 24 were CMV seronegative, were included in the cohort. To replicate a published TCR-based CMV serostatus classifier, the researchers sequenced the CD4+ memory TCRbeta repertoires of a Belgian cohort whose cytomegalovirus serostatus was known. What the study reported, not specific to this receptor: The results were interpreted as suggesting that the CMV-associated TCR signature is largely present in the CD4+ memory repertoire. Only CD4+CD45RO+ memory cells were sequenced, in contrast to the original study, in which naive and memory CD4+ and CD8+ populations were covered. Of over 150 previously reported CMV-associated TCRbeta sequences, approximately 70 appeared in the CD4+ memory repertoires, each in one to five individuals. CMV serostatus prediction reached a median bootstrapped AUC of around 0.95 with the original framework and 0.85 to 0.91 with a US-trained random forest. On the Belgian cohort, the classifier based on the original framework reached a median bootstrapped AUC of approximately 0.95, with a 95% CI of 0.76-1.00.

A FACSAria II was used to sort memory CD4+ T cells, defined as single viable CD3+CD4+CD8-CD45RO+ cells. To determine CMV serostatus, a Roche Elecsys assay was used that detects serum IgG against CMV pp150, pp28, p38 and p52. Following thawing, total CD4+ T cells were enriched through positive selection using CD4 magnetic microbeads. The samples came from a different study that was designed specifically to examine the CD4+ T cell memory repertoire. Following standard operating procedures, peripheral blood mononuclear cells were isolated and cryopreserved, while serum was kept at -80 degrees C. Staining used CD3-PerCP (BW264/56), CD4-APC (RPA-T4), CD45RO-PE (UCHT1) and CD8-Pacific Orange (3B5) antibodies, with Sytox blue excluding non-viable cells. The Quick-DNA Microprep Kit was used to extract genomic DNA from the sorted cells. Amplification of TCRbeta DNA was done with the immunoSEQ hsTCRbeta kit, following the protocol from the manufacturer. TCRbeta libraries were sequenced on an Illumina MiSeq instrument. Processing in the source paper ran as follows. Removing out-of-frame sequences left 2,204,828 distinct TCRbeta sequences, an average of roughly 67,000 per individual. Each individual was scored using the number of some 150 previously reported CMV-associated TCRbeta sequences that the individual carried and the total number of productive distinct TCRbeta sequences. A beta-binomial model was reimplemented in Python, and scikit-learn random forests with default parameters were trained on US cohort data. Classifier performance on the Belgian cohort was summarized as median AUC with percentile confidence intervals calculated over 10,000 bootstrap iterations. The table was pulled from immuneACCESS by TCRdb, which kept in-frame rearrangements only. Such tables lose some clones; where checked, under half of the loss comes from unresolved V genes, and the rest has no known cause. That table supplies the V and J calls and clone size; D and trimming were determined from the DNA. The sample table contains tens of thousands of clones; only one count was recorded for roughly four fifths of them. Jointly, the top ten make up 0.82% of the sample.

Comment on this clone: It lacks a known antigen. No base quality information exists; no much larger clone differs at one position.

V is reduced by 7 bases and J by 2 bases, leaving a spacing of 11 bases between them. CDR1 and CDR2 are read off the germline V gene as MGHDK and SYGVNS. Spanning cysteine to phenylalanine, the CDR3 consists of 14 amino acids. Only the CDR3 portion is preserved as DNA: 42 bases, with reading frame beginning at the first base. The rearranged segments are TRBV25-1 and TRBJ1-4, with the D gene not clear enough to name. This receptor was taken from an adult in good health and CMV-seronegative. The source material was memory CD4+ T cells from blood. The CDR3 protein: CASKLGHTNEKLFF. The nucleotide sequence reads TGTGCCAGCAAACTAGGGCATACTAATGAAAAACTGTTTTTT.